This T cell receptor (beta chain) appears in the sequencing data of a study of blood T cell repertoires in COVID-19. Across the study: Both acute and convalescent COVID-19 samples were obtained from the United States, Italy and Spain. T cells, B-cell-depleted T cells, or PBMCs supplied cDNA or gDNA.

V lost 3 bases and J 3 bases, leaving 6 bases between the germline ends. Germline V lookup: CDR1 SGHVS, CDR2 FQNEAQ. This CDR3 has 12 residues. Original processing notes: Counts of nucleated cells, estimated from reference gene primer amplification, were obtained. Using immunoSEQ multiplex PCR, the repertoire was profiled, and TCRdb retains in-frame clones only, with some absent. For V, J and clone size, that table is used; D and trimming come from the DNA. The sample includes approximately 150,000 clones, approximately 88% seen only once; the top ten take 0.9% to 0.95%. This sequence was found in a woman in her fifties or sixties with acute or convalescent COVID-19. The sequenced material came from peripheral blood. The rearrangement links TRBV7-8 to TRBJ2-7; no reliable D call. CDR3 protein: CASSLRIYEQYF. DNA for the CDR3: TGTGCCAGCAGCTTGCGAATCTACGAGCAGTACTTC. Complete variable domain (other parts from reference TRBV7-8 and TRBJ2-7): GAGVSQSPRYKVAKRGQDVALRCDPISGHVSLFWYQQALGQGPEFLTYFQNEAQLDKSGLPSDRFFAERPEGSVSTLKIQRTQQEDSAVYLCASSLRIYEQYFGPGTRLTVT.